The rows below give T cell receptor beta chains drawn from one sample of a study of cytomegalovirus exposure and HLA in healthy donors. Generated by immunoSEQ multiplex PCR, the TCRdb table keeps only in-frame clones and is missing some. There are about 140,000 clones in the sample; roughly 81% occur only once, and 1.5% to 2% lies in the top ten. The sample consisted of PBMCs. These receptors all stem from a female donor in good health and CMV-seronegative. Each CDR3 is given with its conserved first and last residue. Each record gives: V gene, clone size, CDR3 length, D gene, J gene, CDR3 protein, CDR3 DNA. The D gene is left open where the match is weak. Not every row has a clone size; where given, it reads once, few, many or a size class.

TRBV6-1	once	18	.	TRBJ2-3	CASSEGPDTNYNTDTQYF	TGTGCCAGCAGTGAAGGGCCGGACACCAACTATAACACAGATACGCAGTATTTT
TRBV4-1	.	12	.	TRBJ1-2	CASSQEASGYTF	TGCGCCAGCAGCCAAGAGGCCAGTGGCTACACCTTC
TRBV7-2	.	17	TRBD1	TRBJ2-7	CASSSYPPGQGSYEQYF	TGTGCCAGCAGCTCCTACCCCCCGGGACAGGGGTCGTACGAGCAGTACTTC
TRBV5-8	.	14	TRBD1	TRBJ1-1	CAQGQPGPAKGAFF	TGTGCCCAGGGACAGCCCGGCCCAGCAAAGGGAGCTTTCTTT
TRBV14	.	19	TRBD2	TRBJ2-1	CASSPPGLAGLFSYNEQFF	TGTGCCAGCAGCCCTCCGGGACTAGCGGGTCTATTCTCCTACAATGAGCAGTTCTTC
TRBV4-2	few	14	TRBD1	TRBJ1-1	CASSLQGLNTEAFF	TGTGCCAGCAGCTTACAGGGGTTGAACACTGAAGCTTTCTTT
TRBV5-1	.	13	TRBD1	TRBJ2-7	CASRQGGRNEQYF	TGCGCCAGCAGACAGGGGGGTCGGAACGAGCAGTACTTC
TRBV5-4	.	15	TRBD1	TRBJ2-7	CASSLWTGGAYEQYF	TGTGCCAGCAGCTTGTGGACAGGGGGGGCCTACGAGCAGTACTTC
TRBV5-1	.	16	TRBD2	TRBJ2-1	CASSPLAGGTNNEQFF	TGCGCCAGCAGCCCGCTAGCGGGAGGGACGAACAATGAGCAGTTCTTC
TRBV27	.	12	.	TRBJ1-2	CASSSPNSGYTF	TGTGCCAGCAGTTCCCCAAACTCTGGCTACACCTTC
TRBV4-1	.	12	.	TRBJ1-2	CASRTENYGYTF	TGCGCCAGCAGGACAGAGAACTATGGCTACACCTTC
TRBV7-9	once	17	TRBD1	TRBJ2-7	CASSLETGTAYSYEQYF	TGTGCCAGCAGCTTAGAGACCGGGACAGCCTACTCCTACGAGCAGTACTTC
TRBV11-2	.	16	.	TRBJ1-6	CASSYGGGPDNSPLHF	TGTGCCAGCAGCTACGGGGGGGGGCCCGATAATTCACCCCTCCACTTT
TRBV7-9	.	13	.	TRBJ1-2	CASSLEQTMGSTF	TGTGCCAGCAGCTTAGAACAGACTATGGGATCCACCTTC
TRBV5-1	.	18	TRBD1	TRBJ2-3	CASSFRPLDRKSTDTQYF	TGCGCCAGCAGCTTCCGACCTTTGGACAGGAAAAGCACAGATACGCAGTATTTT
TRBV5-1	.	19	TRBD2	TRBJ2-3	CASSLVPPSGGVSADTQYF	TGCGCCAGCAGCTTGGTTCCCCCTAGCGGGGGGGTGAGCGCAGATACGCAGTATTTT
TRBV12-5	.	14	.	TRBJ1-5	CASGLSYRIQPQHF	TGTGCTAGTGGTCTCTCCTACAGAATCCAGCCCCAGCATTTT
TRBV29-1	once	13	.	TRBJ2-7	CSVEDEGSYEQYF	TGCAGCGTTGAAGACGAGGGTTCCTACGAGCAGTACTTC
TRBV11-1	.	13	.	TRBJ2-7	CASSPGQLYEQYF	TGTGCCAGCAGCCCCGGACAGCTCTACGAGCAGTACTTC
TRBV19	.	14	TRBD1	TRBJ1-1	CASSPRQGNTEAFF	TGTGCCAGTAGTCCTCGACAGGGGAACACTGAAGCTTTCTTT
TRBV10-2	.	14	TRBD2	TRBJ2-1	CASSGREDYNEQFF	TGCGCCAGCAGTGGGCGGGAGGACTACAATGAGCAGTTCTTC
TRBV19	.	15	.	TRBJ2-2	CASSIRGQNTGELFF	TGTGCCAGTAGTATACGTGGCCAGAACACCGGGGAGCTGTTTTTT
TRBV28	.	16	.	TRBJ2-5	CASSSTGISVAETQYF	TGTGCCAGCAGTTCAACCGGGATTTCCGTAGCGGAGACCCAGTACTTC
TRBV10-2	.	13	.	TRBJ1-1	CASRGPMGTEAFF	TGCGCCAGCAGGGGGCCGATGGGCACTGAAGCTTTCTTT
TRBV27	.	15	.	TRBJ2-5	CASSLSRGVGETQYF	TGTGCCAGCAGTTTGTCCAGGGGTGTGGGAGAGACCCAGTACTTC
TRBV5-1	.	14	TRBD1	TRBJ1-1	CASSPATGGTEAFF	TGCGCCAGCAGCCCCGCGACAGGGGGGACTGAAGCTTTCTTT
TRBV28	.	14	TRBD1	TRBJ1-4	CASSPGQANEKLFF	TGTGCCAGCAGCCCGGGACAGGCAAATGAAAAACTGTTTTTT
TRBV27	.	16	TRBD2	TRBJ2-7	CASIGGLAGTSYEQYF	TGTGCCAGCATAGGCGGACTAGCGGGCACCTCCTACGAGCAGTACTTC
TRBV19	few	13	.	TRBJ1-5	CASSIGALQPQHF	TGTGCCAGTAGTATAGGGGCTCTGCAGCCCCAGCATTTT
TRBV7-2	.	14	TRBD2	TRBJ2-1	CASGHSGGANEQFF	TGTGCCAGCGGACACAGCGGGGGGGCAAATGAGCAGTTCTTC
TRBV30	once	12	.	TRBJ1-2	CAWSVLGRGYTF	TGTGCCTGGAGTGTACTGGGGCGCGGCTACACCTTC
TRBV4-1	once	14	.	TRBJ2-3	CASSLGVGTDTQYF	TGCGCCAGCAGCCTAGGGGTTGGCACAGATACGCAGTATTTT
TRBV6-6	few	12	.	TRBJ2-7	CASSPDRLEQYF	TGTGCCAGCAGCCCCGACAGGCTCGAGCAGTACTTC
TRBV5-5	once	15	.	TRBJ2-7	CASSLAPSPSYEQYF	TGTGCCAGCAGCTTGGCGCCTAGCCCATCCTACGAGCAGTACTTC
TRBV7-8	once	18	TRBD1	TRBJ1-5	CASSPSGQGSHSNQPQHF	TGTGCCAGCAGCCCGAGCGGACAGGGAAGCCATAGCAATCAGCCCCAGCATTTT
TRBV7-2	once	14	TRBD1	TRBJ1-2	CASSIGPQGGGYTF	TGTGCCAGCAGCATAGGACCTCAGGGGGGTGGCTACACCTTC
TRBV29-1	.	13	TRBD1	TRBJ1-6	CSIQTGGDSPLHF	TGCAGCATCCAAACAGGGGGCGATTCACCCCTCCACTTT
TRBV2	.	13	.	TRBJ1-4	CASGLSNNEKLFF	TGTGCCAGCGGTTTGAGTAATAATGAAAAACTGTTTTTT
TRBV4-1	few	13	.	TRBJ2-5	CASSQRLGETQYF	TGCGCCAGCAGCCAGAGACTAGGGGAGACCCAGTACTTC
TRBV7-2	.	17	TRBD2	TRBJ2-7	CASSSYGGAGPSYEQYF	TGTGCCAGCAGCTCTTACGGGGGGGCCGGGCCAAGCTACGAGCAGTACTTC
TRBV9	.	15	TRBD1	TRBJ1-2	CASSARQGSPYGYTF	TGTGCCAGCAGCGCCCGACAGGGTTCCCCCTATGGCTACACCTTC
TRBV19	.	15	.	TRBJ1-1	CASSSLGPTNTEAFF	TGTGCCAGTAGTAGCCTGGGGCCGACGAACACTGAAGCTTTCTTT
TRBV27	.	15	.	TRBJ1-3	CASSLSPRDGNTIYF	TGTGCCAGCAGTTTATCTCCCAGGGATGGAAACACCATATATTTT
TRBV7-3	once	16	TRBD1	TRBJ2-3	CASSSHRTGRRDTQYF	TGTGCCAGCAGCTCCCACCGGACAGGCCGTCGAGATACGCAGTATTTT
TRBV5-1	.	13	.	TRBJ1-1	CASSVSGDTEAFF	TGCGCCAGCAGCGTATCAGGGGACACTGAAGCTTTCTTT
TRBV4-1	.	18	.	TRBJ1-1	CASSQDQMTAGVNTEAFF	TGCGCCAGCAGCCAAGATCAAATGACGGCAGGGGTTAACACTGAAGCTTTCTTT
TRBV9	.	14	TRBD2	TRBJ2-3	CASSVGLPGDTQYF	TGTGCCAGCAGCGTGGGACTACCTGGGGATACGCAGTATTTT
TRBV7-6	.	14	.	TRBJ1-5	CASSLQGGNQPQHF	TGTGCCAGCAGCCTCCAGGGCGGCAATCAGCCCCAGCATTTT
TRBV12-5	.	14	.	TRBJ2-1	CASGSRTENNEQFF	TGTGCTAGTGGTTCGCGGACAGAAAACAATGAGCAGTTCTTC
TRBV6-1	.	13	TRBD1	TRBJ2-1	CASSVTGEREQFF	TGTGCCAGCAGTGTGACAGGGGAGCGGGAGCAGTTCTTC
TRBV6-5	.	14	TRBD1	TRBJ1-2	CASSYRGQGVGYTF	TGTGCCAGCAGTTATAGGGGACAGGGGGTTGGCTACACCTTC
TRBV10-3	few	17	TRBD1	TRBJ2-7	CAISEPDRDRGRYEQYF	TGTGCCATCAGTGAGCCCGATCGGGACAGGGGGCGGTACGAGCAGTACTTC